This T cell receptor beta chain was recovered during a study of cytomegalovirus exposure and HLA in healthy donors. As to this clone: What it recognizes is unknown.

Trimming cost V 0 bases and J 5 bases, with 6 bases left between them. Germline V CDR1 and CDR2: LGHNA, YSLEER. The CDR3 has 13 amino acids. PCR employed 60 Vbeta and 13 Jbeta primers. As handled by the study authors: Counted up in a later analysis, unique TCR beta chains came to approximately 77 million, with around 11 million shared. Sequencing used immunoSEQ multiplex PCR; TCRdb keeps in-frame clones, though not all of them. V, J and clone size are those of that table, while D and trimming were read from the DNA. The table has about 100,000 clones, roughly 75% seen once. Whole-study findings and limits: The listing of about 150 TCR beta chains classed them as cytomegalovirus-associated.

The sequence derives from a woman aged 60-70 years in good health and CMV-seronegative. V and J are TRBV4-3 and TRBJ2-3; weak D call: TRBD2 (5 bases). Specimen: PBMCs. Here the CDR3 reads CASSQEGRDTQYF. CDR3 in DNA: TGCGCCAGCAGCCAAGAGGGGAGAGATACGCAGTATTTT.